This T cell receptor (beta chain) is from a study of blood T cell repertoires in COVID-19. Overall study context: The United States, Italy and Spain supplied acute and convalescent COVID-19 samples. PBMCs, B-cell-depleted T cells, or T cells provided the cDNA or gDNA that made up the material.

Per the study methods: Scientists estimated how many nucleated cells there were by amplifying reference gene primers. Clones were read by immunoSEQ multiplex PCR, and TCRdb kept only the in-frame ones, dropping some. From that table come the V and J calls and clone size; the DNA was used to work out D and trimming. The sample consists of about 72,000 clones, 88% of them appearing once. Sequencing was performed on peripheral blood. This receptor was obtained from a man aged 45-60 years with acute or convalescent COVID-19.

The CDR3 here is CASSETSGTGFLSSNQPQHF. DNA for the CDR3: TGCGCCAGCAGTGAGACCTCCGGGACAGGATTTTTGTCAAGCAATCAGCCCCAGCATTTT. V is TRBV10-1 and J is TRBJ1-5, with 8 bases identical to TRBD1. V gave up 2 bases and J gave up 1 base; unmatched junction bases: 16. This CDR3 contains 20 residues. The germline CDR1 and CDR2 sequences are WNHNN and SYGVQD (reference sequence).